One and the same sample provided the 7 T cell receptor beta chains below, sequenced in a study of blood T cell repertoires in COVID-19. The assay was immunoSEQ multiplex PCR, and TCRdb's table has in-frame clones only and misses some. The data contain about 220,000 clones, around 85% of them singletons. The specimen sequenced was peripheral blood. These receptors were obtained from a woman in her 70s with COVID-19, enrolled during active disease.

The genes are TRBV30 and TRBJ1-3; D might be TRBD1 (6 bases). Trimming pared 3 bases from V and 4 bases from J, leaving 16 bases between. This CDR3 is built from 15 residues. CDR1 is GTSNPN and CDR2 is SVGIG in the germline V gene (reference sequence). CDR3 protein: CAWRRQVFTGNTIYF. The CDR3 nucleotides read TGTGCCTGGAGAAGACAGGTATTCACCGGAAACACCATATATTTT. The full variable domain, completed using reference TRBV30 and TRBJ1-3, is SQTIHQWPATLVQPVGSPLSLECTVEGTSNPNLYWYRQAAGRGLQLLFYSVGIGQISSEVPQNLSASRPQDRQFILSSKKLLLSDSGFYLCAWRRQVFTGNTIYFGEGSWLTVV.

The rearrangement uses TRBV7-3 and TRBJ1-2; the match to TRBD1 covers 10 bases. CDR3 length: 16 amino acids. J was trimmed by 6 bases and V by 5 bases; bases with no gene match: 12. Germline lookup yields CDR1 SGHTA and CDR2 FQGTGA. The CDR3 DNA reads as TGTGCCAGCAGCATATCCCCCGGGACAGGGGTTAATGGCTACACCTTC. This translates into CASSISPGTGVNGYTF.

The chain has TRBV19 and TRBJ1-1; D is ambiguous. This CDR3 is built from 14 residues. V was cut by 4 bases and J by 0 bases, with 9 bases left in between. The germline V gene has CDR1 LNHDA and CDR2 SQIVND (reference sequence). CDR3 sequence: CASSRRHLNTEAFF. The CDR3, as DNA: TGTGCCAGTAGTAGGCGGCACCTGAACACTGAAGCTTTCTTT. The variable domain in full, with the rest retrieved from reference TRBV19 and TRBJ1-1, is DGGITQSPKYLFRKEGQNVTLSCEQNLNHDAMYWYRQDPGQGLRLIYYSQIVNDFQKGDIAEGYSVSREKKESFPLTVTSAQKNPTAFYLCASSRRHLNTEAFFGQGTRLTVV.

The gene calls are TRBV4-3 and TRBJ2-5, with D possibly being TRBD2 (6 bases). Trimming took off 0 bases at V and 3 bases at J, with 14 bases between the two ends. The germline V gene encodes CDR1 LGHNA and CDR2 YSLEER. The CDR3 is 16 amino acids. CDR3: CASSQDWAGGKETQYF. For the CDR3, the DNA is TGCGCCAGCAGCCAAGATTGGGCTGGGGGGAAAGAGACCCAGTACTTC.

The rearrangement joins TRBV6-5 to TRBJ2-7; tentative D call: TRBD2 (6 bases). Per germline, CDR1 MNHEY and CDR2 SVGAGI. Trimming took off 2 bases at V and 0 bases at J, with 11 bases between the two ends. This CDR3 region has 15 residues. Here the CDR3 DNA reads TGTGCCAGCAGTTACAAGTACGGGAGCTCCTACGAGCAGTACTTC. It codes for CASSYKYGSSYEQYF.

The genes are TRBV10-3 and TRBJ2-7; TRBD1 is a possible D gene (6 bases). The CDR3 covers 14 residues. The germline V gene has CDR1 ENHRY and CDR2 SYGVKD. V lost 2 bases, J lost 5 bases, and 13 bases lay in between. CDR3 DNA sequence: TGTGCCATCAGTGAGCAGGGGAGCGCCGACGAGCAGTACTTC. It codes for CAISEQGSADEQYF.

Comment on this clone: Within the sample, other DNA sequences also encode this same CDR3. This sequence joins TRBV5-1 and TRBJ1-6; 8 bases agree with TRBD1. The junction had 3 bases not matched to a gene; V was cut back by 4 bases and J by 6 bases. Germline assignment: CDR1 SGHRS and CDR2 YFSETQ. CDR3 length equals 14 residues. The CDR3 DNA reads TGCGCCAGCAGCCTGGGACAGGCTAATTCACCCCTCCACTTT. This codes for CASSLGQANSPLHF. Looking up the rest from reference TRBV5-1 and TRBJ1-6 gives the full variable domain: KAGVTQTPRYLIKTRGQQVTLSCSPISGHRSVSWYQQTPGQGLQFLFEYFSETQRNKGNFPGRFSGRQFSNSRSEMNVSTLELGDSALYLCASSLGQANSPLHFGNGTRLTVT.